This T cell receptor (beta chain) derives from a study of OX40 agonist ivuxolimab in advanced cancers. Study results and caveats: Expanded clones tended on average to be more numerous among CD8+ T cells than CD4+.

The CDR3 extends over 18 amino acids. V lost 4 bases and J lost 4; bases outside the gene matches: 15. Germline V gene lookup returns CDR1 SGDLS and CDR2 YYNGEE. Produced via immunoSEQ multiplex PCR; TCRdb's table is partial and in-frame only. The sample shows about 58,000 clones, roughly nine tenths of them seen only once. On this clone: As yet, its antigen is unknown.

The sequencing used CD4+ or CD8+ T cells sorted from blood, collected in a trial of the OX40 agonist ivuxolimab. This clonotype originated in an adult with an advanced solid tumor such as melanoma, head and neck, liver or kidney cancer. The J gene is TRBJ2-3, the V gene TRBV9; 10 bases fit TRBD2. CDR3: CASSRGGLAGVGADTQYF. The DNA of the CDR3 is TGTGCCAGCAGCCGGGGTGGGCTAGCGGGAGTGGGGGCAGATACGCAGTATTTT.